This is a list of T cell receptor beta chains from one sample in a study of blood T cell repertoires in COVID-19. Generated by immunoSEQ multiplex PCR, the TCRdb table keeps only in-frame clones and is missing some. The repertoire has more than 150,000 clones, around 91% of them found once; the top ten carry 0.55% to 0.8%. The sequencing sample was made of peripheral blood. The receptors shown here come from a man aged 45-60 years with acute or convalescent COVID-19. The CDR3 runs from the conserved cysteine through the conserved F or W. The D gene is left open where the match is weak. Only part of the rows carry a size: once, few, many, or a class if the clone is expanded.

V gene	clone size	D gene	J gene	CDR3 length	CDR3 protein	CDR3 DNA
TRBV5-1	-	-	TRBJ2-7	15	CASSLMDPGRNEQYF	TGCGCCAGCAGCTTGATGGACCCGGGGAGGAACGAGCAGTACTTC
TRBV27	-	-	TRBJ1-6	13	CASSLPGQSPLHF	TGTGCCAGCAGTTTACCGGGTCAGTCACCCCTCCACTTT
TRBV6-5	-	-	TRBJ1-2	12	CASRGADYGYTF	TGTGCCAGCAGGGGGGCAGACTATGGCTACACCTTC
TRBV2	-	TRBD1	TRBJ2-7	14	CASSRSGQSYEQYF	TGTGCCAGCAGTAGATCGGGACAGTCCTACGAGCAGTACTTC
TRBV27	-	-	TRBJ2-6	14	CASATDSGANVLTF	TGTGCCAGCGCTACAGACTCTGGGGCCAACGTCCTGACTTTC
TRBV10-3	-	TRBD1	TRBJ1-1	14	CAIRKTGPDGEAFF	TGTGCCATCAGGAAGACAGGGCCAGACGGTGAAGCTTTCTTT
TRBV28	-	TRBD1	TRBJ1-4	14	CASRQQGEVEKLFF	TGTGCCAGCCGACAACAGGGGGAGGTTGAAAAACTGTTTTTT
TRBV28	-	-	TRBJ1-5	14	CASSLSLINQPQHF	TGTGCCAGCAGTTTAAGCCTGATCAATCAGCCCCAGCATTTT
TRBV3-1/TRBV3-2	-	-	TRBJ1-2	14	CASSQDGGSYGYTF	TGTGCCAGCAGCCAAGACGGGGGGTCGTATGGCTACACCTTC
TRBV3-1/TRBV3-2	-	TRBD2	TRBJ2-5	16	CASSQDRRSGRETQYF	TGTGCCAGCAGCCAAGATAGGCGAAGCGGGAGGGAGACCCAGTACTTC
TRBV10-2	-	TRBD1	TRBJ2-2	16	CASKGDRIQGAGELFF	TGCGCCAGCAAGGGGGACAGGATTCAGGGGGCCGGGGAGCTGTTTTTT
TRBV5-1	-	TRBD2	TRBJ2-1	15	CASSLLREGWNEQFF	TGCGCCAGCAGCTTGTTACGGGAGGGATGGAATGAGCAGTTCTTC
TRBV6-5	-	-	TRBJ1-2	14	CASRPAGPNYGYTF	TGTGCCAGCAGACCCGCGGGACCTAACTATGGCTACACCTTC
TRBV27	once	TRBD1	TRBJ2-7	15	CASSSGGVDVYEQYF	TGTGCCAGCAGTTCAGGGGGCGTTGATGTTTACGAGCAGTACTTC
TRBV4-2	-	TRBD2	TRBJ2-1	17	CASSPIPAGGEYNEQFF	TGTGCCAGCAGCCCTATCCCCGCGGGAGGGGAGTACAATGAGCAGTTCTTC
TRBV4-3	-	-	TRBJ2-1	17	CASSQDIGQLRYDEQFF	TGCGCCAGCAGCCAAGATATTGGACAGTTAAGATATGATGAGCAGTTCTTC
TRBV7-2	-	TRBD1	TRBJ2-7	15	CASSPSGQGNHEQYF	TGTGCCAGCAGCCCGTCCGGACAGGGGAACCACGAGCAGTACTTC
TRBV12-3/TRBV12-4	few	-	TRBJ2-7	13	CASSPPSPREQYF	TGTGCCAGCAGTCCCCCAAGCCCCCGCGAGCAGTACTTC
TRBV4-1	-	-	TRBJ1-5	18	CASSQDRGSSLRNQPQHF	TGCGCCAGCAGCCAAGATAGGGGCAGTAGTCTCCGGAATCAGCCCCAGCATTTT
TRBV18	-	-	TRBJ1-1	13	CASSPGRSLEAFF	TGTGCCAGCTCCCCCGGCAGGTCTCTCGAAGCTTTCTTT
TRBV6-5	-	TRBD1	TRBJ1-1	13	CATSRGADRAAFF	TGTGCCACCTCCCGAGGGGCGGACAGGGCGGCTTTCTTT
TRBV5-1	-	-	TRBJ1-1	11	CASSGDSLAFF	TGCGCCAGCAGCGGAGACAGCCTGGCTTTCTTT
TRBV19	-	-	TRBJ2-2	14	CASRGQLNTGELFF	TGTGCCAGTAGGGGCCAGCTGAACACCGGGGAGCTGTTTTTT
TRBV30	-	-	TRBJ2-3	14	CAWSALALTDTQYF	TGTGCCTGGAGTGCACTAGCCCTCACAGATACGCAGTATTTT
TRBV27	-	-	TRBJ1-4	15	CASSLVGSRYEKLFF	TGTGCCAGCAGTCTTGTGGGCTCCCGGTATGAAAAACTGTTTTTT
TRBV5-1	-	TRBD1	TRBJ2-2	14	CASSEDRATGELFF	TGCGCCAGCAGCGAGGACAGGGCCACCGGGGAGCTGTTTTTT
TRBV6-2/TRBV6-3	-	-	TRBJ2-5	16	CASSYPLGGARETQYF	TGTGCCAGCAGTTACCCATTGGGGGGGGCGCGGGAGACCCAGTACTTC